This record covers a single T cell receptor beta chain. The sample has other DNA sequences that encode this CDR3 too. This sample stems from a study of blood T cell repertoires in COVID-19. Overall study context: Both acute and convalescent COVID-19 samples were obtained from the United States, Italy and Spain. PBMCs, B-cell-depleted T cells, or T cells were the source of the cDNA or gDNA that made up the material.

Germline CDR1 is SGHRS and CDR2 is YFSETQ. V dropped 2 bases and J dropped 1 base, with 9 bases sitting between them. The CDR3 is 14 amino acids. Authors' data handling: How many nucleated cells were present was estimated from reference gene primer amplification. Assay: immunoSEQ multiplex PCR; the TCRdb copy retains only in-frame clones and omits some. V, J and clone size are taken as reported in that table, and D and trimming were inferred from the DNA itself. In the table there are just over 650,000 clones, around 89% of which are singletons. This chain joins TRBV5-1 and TRBJ1-1; D perhaps matches TRBD1 (6 bases). The source is a woman aged 18 to 35 with acute or convalescent COVID-19. The material sequenced was peripheral blood. The CDR3 here is CASSLQGGNTEAFF. CDR3 DNA: TGCGCCAGCAGCTTACAGGGTGGGAACACTGAAGCTTTCTTT. The complete variable domain, with remaining parts taken from reference TRBV5-1 and TRBJ1-1, reads KAGVTQTPRYLIKTRGQQVTLSCSPISGHRSVSWYQQTPGQGLQFLFEYFSETQRNKGNFPGRFSGRQFSNSRSEMNVSTLELGDSALYLCASSLQGGNTEAFFGQGTRLTVV.